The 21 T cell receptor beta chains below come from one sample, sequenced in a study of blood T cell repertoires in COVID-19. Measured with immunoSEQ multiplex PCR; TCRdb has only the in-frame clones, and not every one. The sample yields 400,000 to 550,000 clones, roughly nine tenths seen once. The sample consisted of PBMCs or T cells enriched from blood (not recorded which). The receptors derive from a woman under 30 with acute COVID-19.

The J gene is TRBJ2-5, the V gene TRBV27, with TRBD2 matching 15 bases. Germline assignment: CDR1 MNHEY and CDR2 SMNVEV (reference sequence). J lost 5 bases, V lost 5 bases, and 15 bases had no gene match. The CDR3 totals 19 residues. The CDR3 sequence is CASSKAGTSGGPAAETQYF. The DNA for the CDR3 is TGTGCCAGCAGTAAAGCCGGGACTAGCGGGGGGCCGGCCGCGGAGACCCAGTACTTC.

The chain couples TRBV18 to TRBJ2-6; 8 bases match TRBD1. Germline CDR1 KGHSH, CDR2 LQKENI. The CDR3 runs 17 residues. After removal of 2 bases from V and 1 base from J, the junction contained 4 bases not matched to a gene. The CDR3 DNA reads TGTGCCAGCTCACCATTTACAGGGGGTTCTGGGGCCAACGTCCTGACTTTC. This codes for CASSPFTGGSGANVLTF.

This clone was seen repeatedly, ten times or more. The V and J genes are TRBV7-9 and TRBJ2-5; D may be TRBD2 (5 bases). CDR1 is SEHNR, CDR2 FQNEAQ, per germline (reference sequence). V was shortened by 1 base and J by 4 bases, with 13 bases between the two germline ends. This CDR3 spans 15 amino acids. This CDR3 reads CASSLVKDSRETQYF. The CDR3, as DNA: TGTGCCAGCAGCTTAGTAAAGGACTCTAGAGAGACCCAGTACTTC.

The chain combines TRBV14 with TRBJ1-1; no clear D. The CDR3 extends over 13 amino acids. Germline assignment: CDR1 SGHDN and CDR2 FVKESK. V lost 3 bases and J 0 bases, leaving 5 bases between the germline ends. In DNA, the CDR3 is TGTGCCAGCAGCCATGGCATGAACACTGAAGCTTTCTTT. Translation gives CASSHGMNTEAFF.

CDR3 bases: TGTGCCAGCAGTTTAGTAACCTACGAGCAGTACTTC. Translation gives CASSLVTYEQYF. The chain carries TRBV12-3 or TRBV12-4 and TRBJ2-7, with D unresolved. V was pared by 1 base and J by 2 bases, with 3 bases between. This CDR3 is 12 amino acids long.

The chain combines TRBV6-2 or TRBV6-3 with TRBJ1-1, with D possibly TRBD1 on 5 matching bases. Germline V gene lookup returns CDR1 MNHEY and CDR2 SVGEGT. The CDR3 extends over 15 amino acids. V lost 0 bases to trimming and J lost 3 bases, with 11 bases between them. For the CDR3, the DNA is TGTGCCAGCAGTTACTCTCCCAGGGCAGACACTGAAGCTTTCTTT. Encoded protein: CASSYSPRADTEAFF.

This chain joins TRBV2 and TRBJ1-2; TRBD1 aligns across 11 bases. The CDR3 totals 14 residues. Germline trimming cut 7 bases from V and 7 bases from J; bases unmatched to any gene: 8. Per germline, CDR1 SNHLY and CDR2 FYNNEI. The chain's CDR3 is CASKPGQGAVGYTF. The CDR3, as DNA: TGTGCCAGCAAACCCGGACAGGGGGCAGTTGGCTACACCTTC.

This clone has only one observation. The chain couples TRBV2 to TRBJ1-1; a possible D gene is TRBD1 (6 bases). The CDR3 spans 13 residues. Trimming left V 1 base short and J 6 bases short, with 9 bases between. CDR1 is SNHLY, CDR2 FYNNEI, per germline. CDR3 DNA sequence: TGTGCCAGCAGTGAAGACAGGGTGGCTGAAGCTTTCTTT. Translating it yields CASSEDRVAEAFF.

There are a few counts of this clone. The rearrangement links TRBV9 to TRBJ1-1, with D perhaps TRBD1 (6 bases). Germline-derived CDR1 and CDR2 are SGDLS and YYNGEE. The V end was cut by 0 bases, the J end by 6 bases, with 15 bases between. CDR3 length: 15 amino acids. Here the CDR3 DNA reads TGTGCCAGCAGCGTAGGCTGGGCAGGGGTAGCTGAAGCTTTCTTT. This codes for CASSVGWAGVAEAFF. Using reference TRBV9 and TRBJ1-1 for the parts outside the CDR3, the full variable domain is DSGVTQTPKHLITATGQRVTLRCSPRSGDLSVYWYQQSLDQGLQFLIQYYNGEERAKGNILERFSAQQFPDLHSELNLSSLELGDSALYFCASSVGWAGVAEAFFGQGTRLTVV.

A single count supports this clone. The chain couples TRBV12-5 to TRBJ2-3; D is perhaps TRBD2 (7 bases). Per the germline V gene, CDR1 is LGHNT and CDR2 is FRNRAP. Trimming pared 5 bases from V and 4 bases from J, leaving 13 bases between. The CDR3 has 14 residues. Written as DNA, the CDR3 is TGTGCTAGTGGTCCTTCGGGGGGCCCAGATACGCAGTATTTT. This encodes CASGPSGGPDTQYF.

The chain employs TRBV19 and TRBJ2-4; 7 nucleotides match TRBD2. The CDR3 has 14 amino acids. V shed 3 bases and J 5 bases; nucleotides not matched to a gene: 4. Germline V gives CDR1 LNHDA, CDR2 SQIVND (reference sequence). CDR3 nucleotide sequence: TGTGCCAGTAGTATCTCTGGACTAGAAAACATTCAGTACTTC. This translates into CASSISGLENIQYF.

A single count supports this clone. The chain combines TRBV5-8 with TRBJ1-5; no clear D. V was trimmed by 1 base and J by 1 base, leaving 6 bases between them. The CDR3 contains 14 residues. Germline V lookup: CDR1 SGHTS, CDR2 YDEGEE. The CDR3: CASSLWQSNQPQHF. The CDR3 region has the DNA TGTGCCAGCAGCTTGTGGCAGAGCAATCAGCCCCAGCATTTT.

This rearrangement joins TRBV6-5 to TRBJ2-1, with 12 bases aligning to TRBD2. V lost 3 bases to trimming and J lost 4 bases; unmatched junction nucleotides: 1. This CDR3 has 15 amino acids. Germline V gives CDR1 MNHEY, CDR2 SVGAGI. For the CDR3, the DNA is TGTGCCAGCAGTTATGGACTAGCGGGGTACAATGAGCAGTTCTTC. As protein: CASSYGLAGYNEQFF.

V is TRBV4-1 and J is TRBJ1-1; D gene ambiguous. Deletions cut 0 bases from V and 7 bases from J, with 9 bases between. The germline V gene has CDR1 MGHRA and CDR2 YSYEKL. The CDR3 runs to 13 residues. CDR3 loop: CASSQDQGLEAFF. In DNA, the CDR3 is TGCGCCAGCAGCCAAGATCAAGGACTTGAAGCTTTCTTT.

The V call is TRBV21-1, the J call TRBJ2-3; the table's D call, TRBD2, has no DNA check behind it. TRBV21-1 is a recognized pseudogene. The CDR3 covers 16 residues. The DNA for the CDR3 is TGTGCCAGCAGCAAAGAGGGCCCTGAGGAGGCAGATACGCAGTATTTT. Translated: CASSKEGPEEADTQYF.

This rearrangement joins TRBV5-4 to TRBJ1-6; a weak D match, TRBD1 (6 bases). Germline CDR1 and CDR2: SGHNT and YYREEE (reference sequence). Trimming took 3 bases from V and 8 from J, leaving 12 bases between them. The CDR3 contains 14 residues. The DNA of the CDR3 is TGTGCCAGCAGCTACAGGGAACTTCATTCACCCCTCCACTTT. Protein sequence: CASSYRELHSPLHF.

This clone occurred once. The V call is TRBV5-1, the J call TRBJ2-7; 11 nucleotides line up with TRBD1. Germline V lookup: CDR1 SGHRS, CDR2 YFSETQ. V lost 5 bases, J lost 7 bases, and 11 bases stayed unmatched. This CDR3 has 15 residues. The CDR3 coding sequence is TGCGCCAGCAGTTTCCGAGGACAGGGGGCGGAGGAGCAGTACTTC. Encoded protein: CASSFRGQGAEEQYF.

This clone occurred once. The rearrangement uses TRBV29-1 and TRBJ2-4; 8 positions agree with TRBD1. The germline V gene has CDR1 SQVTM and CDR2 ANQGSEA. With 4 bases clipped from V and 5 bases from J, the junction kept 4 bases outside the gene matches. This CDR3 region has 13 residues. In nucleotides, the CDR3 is TGCAGCGTTGTCGACAGGGGTGAAAACATTCAGTACTTC. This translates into CSVVDRGENIQYF. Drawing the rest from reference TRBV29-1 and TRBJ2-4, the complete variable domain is SAVISQKPSRDICQRGTSLTIQCQVDSQVTMMFWYRQQPGQSLTLIATANQGSEATYESGFVIDKFPISRPNLTFSTLTVSNMSPEDSSIYLCSVVDRGENIQYFGAGTRLSVL.

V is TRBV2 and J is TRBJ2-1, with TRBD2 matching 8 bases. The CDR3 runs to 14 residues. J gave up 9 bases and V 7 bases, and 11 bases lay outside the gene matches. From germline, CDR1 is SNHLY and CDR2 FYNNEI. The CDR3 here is CASNPGLDISEQFF. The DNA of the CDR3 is TGTGCCAGCAATCCGGGACTAGACATTAGTGAGCAGTTCTTC.

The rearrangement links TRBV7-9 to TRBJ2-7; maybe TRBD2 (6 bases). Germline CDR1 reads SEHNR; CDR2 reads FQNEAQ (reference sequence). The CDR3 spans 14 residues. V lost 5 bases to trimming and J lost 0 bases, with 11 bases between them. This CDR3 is CASSLLSGSYEQYF. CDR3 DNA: TGTGCCAGCAGCCTACTTAGCGGCTCCTACGAGCAGTACTTC.

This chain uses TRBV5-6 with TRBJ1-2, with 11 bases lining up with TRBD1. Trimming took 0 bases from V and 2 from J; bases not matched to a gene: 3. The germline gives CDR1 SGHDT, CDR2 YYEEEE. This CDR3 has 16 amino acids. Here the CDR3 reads CASSLGGTGGNYGYTF. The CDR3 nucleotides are TGTGCCAGCAGCTTGGGAGGGACAGGGGGAAACTATGGCTACACCTTC.